The 26 T cell receptor beta chains given below trace back to one sample, sequenced in a study of shared clonotypes between healthy human individuals (dated by TCRdb to the early 2020s). Libraries were built with the immunoSEQ multiplex PCR assay. Entries here come from immuneACCESS through TCRdb and include only in-frame sequences with V and J called. Some clones fail to appear in such tables; in the studies checked, an unresolved V gene covers under half of the shortfall, and the cause of the remainder is unknown. For this sample the table gives millions of clones, of which roughly 95% were detected only once. The ten biggest clones cover 0.1% to 0.15% of the sample. Sequenced material: naive CD4+ T cells sorted from blood. This specimen's cell subset or site label, interpreted: CD45RA+ positively selected. The receptors were sampled from a young man in good health.

The chain uses TRBV7-6 and TRBJ1-1; D unresolved. V lost 4 bases to trimming and J lost 4 bases, with 22 bases between them. Germline-derived CDR1 and CDR2 are SGHVS and FNYEAQ. This CDR3 has 17 amino acids. The CDR3 spells CASSSPALAGLSTEAFF. CDR3 nucleotide sequence: TGTGCCAGCAGCTCCCCCGCCCTTGCAGGTCTGAGCACTGAAGCTTTCTTT.

This chain links TRBV5-1 with TRBJ2-3; D is perhaps TRBD1 (6 bases). V lost 3 bases and J lost 3, with 11 bases in between. This CDR3 contains 14 residues. Germline CDR1 and CDR2: SGHRS and YFSETQ. CDR3 protein: CASSWTAKTDTQYF. For the CDR3, the DNA is TGCGCCAGCAGCTGGACAGCCAAGACAGATACGCAGTATTTT.

Only one count was recorded for this clone. This rearrangement joins TRBV5-1 to TRBJ1-3, with unresolved D. From germline, CDR1 is SGHRS and CDR2 YFSETQ. The CDR3 runs 16 residues. The germline V and J ends were trimmed by 0 bases and 4 bases, with 14 bases remaining between them. CDR3 coding DNA: TGCGCCAGCAGCTTGGACGGCCCTCGGACCGGAAACACCATATATTTT. Its protein is CASSLDGPRTGNTIYF. The whole variable domain, remainder taken from reference TRBV5-1 and TRBJ1-3, is KAGVTQTPRYLIKTRGQQVTLSCSPISGHRSVSWYQQTPGQGLQFLFEYFSETQRNKGNFPGRFSGRQFSNSRSEMNVSTLELGDSALYLCASSLDGPRTGNTIYFGEGSWLTVV.

This clone was counted once. The J gene is TRBJ1-1, the V gene TRBV11-2, with D possibly being TRBD1 (6 bases). The length of the CDR3 is 15 residues. V was shortened by 3 bases and J by 0 bases, with 11 bases between the two germline ends. Germline CDR1 and CDR2: SGHAT and FQNNGV. Here the CDR3 reads CASSFRGALNTEAFF. The CDR3 DNA sequence: TGTGCCAGCAGCTTTCGGGGGGCATTGAACACTGAAGCTTTCTTT. The full variable domain, with the rest looked up from reference TRBV11-2 and TRBJ1-1, is EAGVAQSPRYKIIEKRQSVAFWCNPISGHATLYWYQQILGQGPKLLIQFQNNGVVDDSQLPKDRFSAERLKGVDSTLKIQPAKLEDSAVYLCASSFRGALNTEAFFGQGTRLTVV.

The CDR3 DNA reads TGTGCCATCGGCCCGACTAGCGCTGGGACCGAGCAGTACTTC. Translated: CAIGPTSAGTEQYF. The J gene is TRBJ2-7, the V gene TRBV10-3; 8 nucleotides align to TRBD2. This CDR3 is 14 amino acids long. V lost 8 bases, J lost 6 bases, and 12 bases stayed unmatched. Germline V CDR1 and CDR2: ENHRY, SYGVKD.

The chain couples TRBV4-1 to TRBJ1-6; possibly TRBD1 for D (5 bases). The CDR3 has 13 residues. With 4 bases removed from V and 11 bases from J, the gap between germline ends came to 12 bases. In germline, CDR1 is MGHRA, CDR2 YSYEKL. Here the CDR3 reads CASSRPGTAPLHF. CDR3 DNA: TGCGCCAGCAGCCGCCCGGGGACGGCACCCCTCCACTTT.

The chain carries TRBV2 and TRBJ1-1; 7 bases align to TRBD1. Germline V CDR1 and CDR2: SNHLY, FYNNEI. V was pared by 8 bases and J by 1 base, with 4 bases of the junction left unmatched. This CDR3 region has 13 residues. CDR3 region: CASYRGTNTEAFF. Written as DNA, the CDR3 is TGTGCCAGCTACAGGGGAACGAACACTGAAGCTTTCTTT.

On this clone: At the DNA level, this CDR3 is encoded by other sequences in the same sample as well. The rearrangement links TRBV4-3 to TRBJ2-3; D possibly uses TRBD1 or TRBD2 (5 bases each). The CDR3 extends over 14 amino acids. Germline V lookup: CDR1 LGHNA, CDR2 YSLEER. The ends were cut back, 4 bases at V and 1 base at J, with 9 bases in the middle. The CDR3 DNA follows: TGCGCCAGCAGCCTTGGGACCGGCACAGATACGCAGTATTTT. Protein product: CASSLGTGTDTQYF.

This sequence joins TRBV2 and TRBJ2-1; D may be TRBD1 (5 bases). The germline V and J ends were trimmed by 3 bases and 3 bases, with 9 bases remaining between them. CDR1 and CDR2 (germline): SNHLY, FYNNEI. There are 14 residues in the CDR3. The CDR3 here is CASSDRVGYNEQFF. The CDR3, as DNA: TGTGCCAGCAGTGACAGGGTTGGCTACAATGAGCAGTTCTTC.

V is TRBV5-1 and J is TRBJ2-7; 10 bases map to TRBD2. This CDR3 spans 15 amino acids. After removal of 0 bases from V and 3 bases from J, the junction contained 3 bases not matched to a gene. Germline assignment: CDR1 SGHRS and CDR2 YFSETQ. CDR3 in amino acids: CASSLGVAGGYEQYF. The CDR3 bases are TGCGCCAGCAGCTTGGGCGTAGCGGGGGGCTACGAGCAGTACTTC.

V is TRBV18 and J is TRBJ1-5; D unresolved. Trimming took 3 bases from V and 2 from J, leaving 14 bases between them. The CDR3 sequence is 16 residues long. Germline CDR1 is KGHSH and CDR2 is LQKENI. The CDR3 sequence is CASSPWEVWGNQPQHF. CDR3 DNA sequence: TGTGCCAGCTCACCGTGGGAGGTCTGGGGCAATCAGCCCCAGCATTTT.

The rearrangement links TRBV5-1 to TRBJ2-7; 8 bases map to TRBD1. The J call could be wrong; TRBJ2-5 is a better fit for the DNA end. This CDR3 is 15 amino acids long. Germline CDR1 reads SGHRS; CDR2 reads YFSETQ. The CDR3 DNA follows: TGCGCCAGCAGCTTGGAAGCAGGGGGCAGGGAGACCCAGTACTTC. Translated: CASSLEAGGRETQYF.

The chain recombines TRBV27 with TRBJ2-6, with D perhaps being TRBD1 or TRBD2 (5 bases each). The V end was cut by 8 bases, the J end by 0 bases, with 17 bases between. Germline V gene lookup returns CDR1 MNHEY and CDR2 SMNVEV (reference sequence). This CDR3 spans 17 amino acids. The CDR3 sequence: CASPKGRPHSGANVLTF. DNA of the CDR3: TGTGCCAGCCCAAAGGGACGCCCCCACTCTGGGGCCAACGTCCTGACTTTC.

The V and J genes are TRBV18 and TRBJ2-7, with D possibly called TRBD1 or TRBD2 (5 bases each). Trimming took off 3 bases at V and 3 bases at J, with 12 bases between the two ends. The CDR3 extends over 14 amino acids. Germline V CDR1 and CDR2: KGHSH, LQKENI. CDR3 coding DNA: TGTGCCAGCTCACCTCCGGGACGGATCTACGAGCAGTACTTC. The encoded protein is CASSPPGRIYEQYF.

This chain joins TRBV7-9 and TRBJ1-6; 9 bases agree with TRBD1. CDR1 SEHNR and CDR2 FQNEAQ come from the germline V gene (reference sequence). The V and J ends lost 11 bases and 5 bases, in that order; junction bases with no gene match: 4. This CDR3 is built from 13 residues. The CDR3 coding sequence is TGTGCCTCCAGGACAGGGGATAATTCACCCCTCCACTTT. It specifies CASRTGDNSPLHF.

This chain links TRBV30 with TRBJ1-5; TRBD1 agrees at 7 bases. CDR3 length: 14 residues. Trimming cost V 0 bases and J 6 bases; bases outside gene matches: 5. CDR1 and CDR2 from the germline V gene are GTSNPN and SVGIG (reference sequence). Written as DNA, the CDR3 is TGTGCCTGGAGTGTAGGACAGGTGGTTCAGCCCCAGCATTTT. Translating gives CAWSVGQVVQPQHF. The whole variable domain, remainder taken from reference TRBV30 and TRBJ1-5, is SQTIHQWPATLVQPVGSPLSLECTVEGTSNPNLYWYRQAAGRGLQLLFYSVGIGQISSEVPQNLSASRPQDRQFILSSKKLLLSDSGFYLCAWSVGQVVQPQHFGDGTRLSIL.

Remarks on this clone: Other DNA variants within this sample encode the same CDR3. The chain uses TRBV6-5 and TRBJ2-6, with no clear D. The CDR3 runs to 15 residues. V gave up 0 bases and J gave up 0 bases, with 3 bases separating them. Germline V CDR1 and CDR2: MNHEY, SVGAGI. The CDR3 here is CASSYSSSGANVLTF. CDR3 nucleotides: TGTGCCAGCAGTTACTCCTCCTCTGGGGCCAACGTCCTGACTTTC.

J is TRBJ1-1 and V is TRBV29-1; D is ambiguous. Germline V gives CDR1 SQVTM, CDR2 ANQGSEA. The CDR3 is 13 amino acids. V lost 4 bases, J lost 7 bases, and 16 bases lay in between. CDR3 DNA sequence: TGCAGCGTTGTCCCCCGGCAGTGGCATGAAGCTTTCTTT. Translating gives CSVVPRQWHEAFF.

As to this clone: Given a much more abundant clone one base away, this may be a read error. This chain links TRBV4-2 with TRBJ1-1; D gene ambiguous. The germline V and J ends were trimmed by 1 base and 1 base, with 4 bases remaining between them. CDR3 length equals 13 residues. Germline CDR1 reads LGHNA; CDR2 reads YNFKEQ. This CDR3 is CASSQGGNTEAFF. CDR3 in DNA: TGTGCCAGCAGCCAAGGGGGGAACACTGAAGCTTTCTTT.

The gene calls are TRBV2 and TRBJ2-5; a weak D match, TRBD1 (5 bases). Deletions cut 10 bases from V and 5 bases from J, with 14 bases between. Germline V lookup: CDR1 SNHLY, CDR2 FYNNEI. This CDR3 is built from 12 residues. The CDR3 loop reads CAIYKPGETQYF. The CDR3 region has the DNA TGTGCCATCTACAAACCAGGGGAGACCCAGTACTTC.

The chain carries TRBV19 and TRBJ2-3, with D possibly called TRBD1 or TRBD2 (5 bases each). Germline CDR1 reads LNHDA; CDR2 reads SQIVND (reference sequence). V was shortened by 3 bases and J by 3 bases, with 16 bases between the two germline ends. The CDR3 has 16 amino acids. CDR3 sequence reads: CASSIGRGKGTDTQYF. The CDR3 DNA is TGTGCCAGTAGTATCGGAAGAGGGAAGGGGACAGATACGCAGTATTTT. Variable domain in full (rest from reference TRBV19 and TRBJ2-3): DGGITQSPKYLFRKEGQNVTLSCEQNLNHDAMYWYRQDPGQGLRLIYYSQIVNDFQKGDIAEGYSVSREKKESFPLTVTSAQKNPTAFYLCASSIGRGKGTDTQYFGPGTRLTVL.

The gene calls are TRBV5-6 and TRBJ2-2; D not resolved. Trimming removed 3 bases at V and 5 bases at J, with 8 bases between. Germline V CDR1 and CDR2: SGHDT, YYEEEE. This CDR3 is 13 amino acids long. CDR3 nucleotides: TGTGCCAGCAGCTACTCATTAACCGGGGAGCTGTTTTTT. It encodes CASSYSLTGELFF.

This sequence joins TRBV10-3 and TRBJ2-3; D ambiguous. The germline V gene encodes CDR1 ENHRY and CDR2 SYGVKD. The CDR3 is 14 residues long. V was trimmed by 0 bases and J by 5 bases, leaving 9 bases between them. CDR3 in DNA: TGTGCCATCAGTGAGTCGATTCGGGTAGATACGCAGTATTTT. As protein: CAISESIRVDTQYF.

The chain couples TRBV4-1 to TRBJ1-1, with a tentative D call TRBD1 (6 bases). The V end lost 4 bases, the J end lost 3 bases, and 18 bases lay between the germline ends. This CDR3 region has 16 residues. CDR1 MGHRA and CDR2 YSYEKL come from the germline V gene. DNA of the CDR3: TGCGCCAGCAGCCGCAGTCCGGGGGCCGGGGACACTGAAGCTTTCTTT. Protein sequence: CASSRSPGAGDTEAFF.

The chain combines TRBV4-1 with TRBJ1-2; no clear D. V shed 0 bases and J shed 4 bases, with 15 bases lying between them. CDR3 size: 16 residues. Germline V gene sequence: CDR1 MGHRA, CDR2 YSYEKL. This CDR3 reads CASSQEGSPWGYGYTF. CDR3 in DNA: TGCGCCAGCAGCCAAGAAGGGTCCCCCTGGGGCTATGGCTACACCTTC.

CDR3 residues: CASQDTGSGGELFF. The CDR3 coding sequence is TGTGCCAGCCAGGACACGGGGTCGGGCGGGGAGCTGTTTTTT. This chain connects TRBV6-1 to TRBJ2-2, with D perhaps matching TRBD1 or TRBD2 (5 bases each). The CDR3 has 14 residues. Germline CDR1 is MNHNS and CDR2 is SASEGT. V was shortened by 8 bases and J by 7 bases, with 17 bases between the two germline ends.